This T cell receptor (beta chain) was recovered during a study of human T cells and chemical hapten exposure. TCRdb reprocessed the RACE reads via MiXCR and lists one record per CDR3 protein. The repertoire consists of 79,000 or so distinct CDR3 sequences, with more than 30% occurring once and the leading ten covering nearly 9%. This clonotype was picked up a small number of times. The time point is: patch test 1, 2 weeks after DPC sensitization. Regarding treatment: therapeutic diphenylcyclopropenone sensitization with weekly scalp DPC. Deletions cut 0 bases from V and 5 bases from J, with 16 bases between. The CDR3 loop spans 16 amino acids. CDR1 MNHEY and CDR2 SMNVEV come from the germline V gene (reference sequence).

This sequence was found in a man aged 40-49 years with alopecia areata. Some clones in this sample may be carry-over from other donors' samples. The source was whole blood, collected in connection with sensitization to the hapten diphenylcyclopropenone (DPC). The chain combines TRBV27 with TRBJ1-1, with a tentative D call TRBD1 (6 bases). CDR3 sequence (DNA): TGTGCCAGCAGTTTATCCCAGGCAGGGGTTCTAACTGAAGCTTTCTTT. Translating gives CASSLSQAGVLTEAFF.